This T cell receptor (beta chain) was recorded in a study of breast tumors, draining lymph nodes, adjacent tissues. A single record per CDR3 protein comes from TCRdb applying MiXCR to the multiplex PCR reads. Of approximately 180,000 distinct CDR3 sequences listed, approximately 33% were seen once; the top ten hold about 3.8%. Findings of the study overall: Most tumor T cells seemingly derive from lymph node, then expand in tumor. Compared with basal-like, luminal-like tumors shared significantly more repertoire with nontumor tissue. Tumor repertoires ranked between lymph nodes and nontumor tissue in diversity, with V and J gene preferences. That most tumor T cells come from lymph nodes remained unproven.

Between the trimmed V and J ends, which lost 1 base and 5 bases, there was a span of 6 bases. This CDR3 is built from 12 residues. Germline CDR1 and CDR2: SGHTS and YDEGEE. This clonotype showed up many times. As yet, its antigen is unknown. Samples came from axillary lymph nodes draining the breast cancer. The V gene is TRBV5-8, the J gene TRBJ2-5; D is unresolved. Sequencing used axillary lymph node tissue. This TCR derives from a female donor with breast cancer. Some clones in this sample may be carry-over from other donors' samples. The CDR3, as DNA: TGTGCCAGCAGCTTGTTCCCGGAGACCCAGTACTTC. As protein: CASSLFPETQYF.